The T cell receptor beta chain described here comes from a study of shared clonotypes between healthy human individuals. General observations from the study: Depth of sequencing was expected to influence donor clonotype sharing. It was the non-shared clonotypes that had lower generation probabilities than clonotypes shared by all four donors.

Sorted-subset replicate PCRs used roughly 180 ng DNA, approximately 33,000 T cell genomes. Generated by immunoSEQ multiplex PCR, the TCRdb table keeps only in-frame clones and is missing some. The data show millions of clones, approximately 90% seen once. Details on this clone: Its cognate antigen is unknown.

This clonotype was obtained from a man aged 18 to 29 in good health. Sequenced material: naive CD4+ T cells sorted from blood. Stated subset: CD45RA+ positively selected.

CDR3 sequence reads: CASSLDGSAGEQFF. In DNA form, the CDR3 reads TGTGCCAGCAGCTTAGACGGGAGTGCGGGTGAGCAGTTCTTC. This chain joins TRBV7-2 and TRBJ2-1; tentatively, D is TRBD2 (6 bases). Germline CDR1 and CDR2: SGHTA and FQGNSA. This CDR3 is 14 amino acids long. Deletions cut 1 base from V and 9 bases from J, with 13 bases between.